The 5 T cell receptor beta chains given below trace back to one sample, sequenced in a study of cytomegalovirus exposure and HLA in healthy donors. PCR employed 60 Vbeta and 13 Jbeta primers. This table comes from immunoSEQ multiplex PCR, and its TCRdb copy is limited to in-frame clones, with some not included. The sample holds hundreds of thousands of clones; about 78% are singletons and the top ten take 3.8%. The sample was PBMCs. These receptors originate from a male donor in good health and CMV-seronegative.

This sequence joins TRBV7-8 and TRBJ2-5; TRBD2 is a possible D gene (5 bases). CDR1 SGHVS and CDR2 FQNEAQ come from the germline V gene. CDR3 length: 14 amino acids. The V end was cut by 2 bases, the J end by 4 bases, with 11 bases between. CDR3 in DNA: TGTGCCAGCAGCTTAACGAGAGAGGGAGAGACCCAGTACTTC. Translated, it gives CASSLTREGETQYF.

The chain uses TRBV4-2 and TRBJ2-5; the D gene is possibly TRBD2 (5 bases). Germline values: CDR1 LGHNA, CDR2 YNFKEQ. Trimming took 0 bases from V and 11 from J, leaving 19 bases between them. This CDR3 is built from 15 residues. Written as DNA, the CDR3 is TGTGCCAGCAGCCAAGAAACTAGTACCCACGGGGAGCAGTACTTC. Translated, it gives CASSQETSTHGEQYF.

V and J are TRBV19 and TRBJ2-1; 11 bases map to TRBD2. After removal of 5 bases from V and 5 bases from J, the junction contained 11 bases not matched to a gene. Germline loops: CDR1 LNHDA, CDR2 SQIVND (reference sequence). There are 17 residues in the CDR3. This CDR3 reads CASSAVSGLAANNEQFF. The DNA for the CDR3 is TGTGCCAGTAGTGCCGTCTCGGGACTAGCGGCAAACAATGAGCAGTTCTTC. Drawing the rest from reference TRBV19 and TRBJ2-1, the complete variable domain is DGGITQSPKYLFRKEGQNVTLSCEQNLNHDAMYWYRQDPGQGLRLIYYSQIVNDFQKGDIAEGYSVSREKKESFPLTVTSAQKNPTAFYLCASSAVSGLAANNEQFFGPGTRLTVL.

This chain connects TRBV5-1 to TRBJ2-2; D uncertain. The CDR3 contains 12 residues. Germline V lookup: CDR1 SGHRS, CDR2 YFSETQ. The V and J ends lost 5 bases and 7 bases respectively, with 9 bases between them. CDR3 sequence: CASSLPGGELFF. The CDR3 DNA is TGCGCCAGCAGTCTACCCGGCGGGGAGCTGTTTTTT.

The chain carries TRBV29-1 and TRBJ2-2, with 8 bases identical to TRBD2. Germline V gene sequence: CDR1 SQVTM, CDR2 ANQGSEA. The CDR3 is 18 residues long. J was trimmed by 3 bases and V by 5 bases; bases with no gene match: 17. The CDR3 is CSVSPGSAGGRDTGELFF. The DNA of the CDR3 is TGCAGCGTTTCCCCGGGGTCCGCGGGAGGCCGTGACACCGGGGAGCTGTTTTTT.